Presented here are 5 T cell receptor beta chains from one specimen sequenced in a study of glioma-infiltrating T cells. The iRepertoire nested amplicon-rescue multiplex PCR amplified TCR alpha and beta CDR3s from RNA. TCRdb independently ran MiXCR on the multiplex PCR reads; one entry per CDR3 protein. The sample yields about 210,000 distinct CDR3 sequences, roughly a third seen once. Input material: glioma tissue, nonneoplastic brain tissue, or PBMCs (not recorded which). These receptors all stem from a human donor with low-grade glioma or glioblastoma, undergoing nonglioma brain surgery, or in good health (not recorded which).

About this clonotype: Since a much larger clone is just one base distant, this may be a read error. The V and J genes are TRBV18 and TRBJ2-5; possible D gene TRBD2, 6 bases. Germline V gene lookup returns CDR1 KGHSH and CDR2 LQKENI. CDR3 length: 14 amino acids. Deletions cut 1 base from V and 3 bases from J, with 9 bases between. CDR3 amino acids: CASSPLPGEETQYF. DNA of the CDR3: TGTGCCAGCTCACCACTACCGGGAGAAGAGACCCAGTACTTC. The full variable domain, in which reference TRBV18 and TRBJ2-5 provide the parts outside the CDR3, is NAGVMQNPRHLVRRRGQEARLRCSPMKGHSHVYWYRQLPEEGLKFMVYLQKENIIDESGMPKERFSAEFPKEGPSILRIQQVVRGDSAAYFCASSPLPGEETQYFGPGTRLLVL.

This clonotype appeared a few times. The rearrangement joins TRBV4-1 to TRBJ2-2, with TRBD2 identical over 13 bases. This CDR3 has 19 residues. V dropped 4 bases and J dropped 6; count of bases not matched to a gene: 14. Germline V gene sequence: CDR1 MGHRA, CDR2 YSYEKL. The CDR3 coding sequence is TGCGCCAGCAGCCCTTACTCGGGACTAGCGGGATCGGGGGCCGGGGAGCTGTTTTTT. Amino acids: CASSPYSGLAGSGAGELFF.

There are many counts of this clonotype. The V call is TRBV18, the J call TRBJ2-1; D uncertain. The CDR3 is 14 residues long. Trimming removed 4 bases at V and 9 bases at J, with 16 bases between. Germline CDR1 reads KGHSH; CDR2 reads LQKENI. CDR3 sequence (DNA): TGTGCCAGCTCACTCCCGACCGGCCATTTTGAGCAGTTCTTC. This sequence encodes CASSLPTGHFEQFF.

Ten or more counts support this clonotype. CDR3 in DNA: TGTGCCAGCTCACCGGGACAGCGAAATACTGAAGCTTTCTTT. Translated: CASSPGQRNTEAFF. The chain links TRBV18 to TRBJ1-1, with 7 bases lining up with TRBD1. The CDR3 extends over 14 amino acids. Trimming at V came to 3 bases and at J to 5 bases, leaving 6 bases not matched to a gene. Germline V gene sequence: CDR1 KGHSH, CDR2 LQKENI.

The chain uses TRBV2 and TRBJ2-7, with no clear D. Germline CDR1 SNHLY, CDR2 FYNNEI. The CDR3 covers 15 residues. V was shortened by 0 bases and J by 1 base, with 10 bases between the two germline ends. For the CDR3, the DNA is TGTGCCAGCAGTGAAGCCGTGGGGATGTCCTACGAGCAGTACTTC. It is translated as CASSEAVGMSYEQYF.